Sequencing of this TCR beta chain was carried out in a study of blood T cell repertoires in COVID-19. Study at large: COVID-19 samples, acute and convalescent, were from the United States, Italy and Spain. Nucleic acid was either cDNA or gDNA, and it came from T cells, B-cell-depleted T cells, or PBMCs.

Germline CDR1 and CDR2: GTSNPN and SVGIG (reference sequence). The CDR3 runs to 14 residues. Trimming took 2 bases from V and 5 from J, leaving 15 bases between them. Per the study methods: Reference gene primer amplification yielded estimated nucleated cell counts. Method: immunoSEQ multiplex PCR; TCRdb's copy keeps in-frame clones and lacks some. V and J calls plus clone size are reproduced from that table; the DNA served to infer D and trimming. Of roughly 49,000 clones listed, approximately 95% are singletons. The sequenced sample consisted of peripheral blood. The clonotype originates from a man aged 55 to 69 with COVID-19, enrolled during active disease. The rearrangement joins TRBV30 to TRBJ1-1; D is perhaps TRBD1 (5 bases). DNA for the CDR3: TGTGCCTGGAGTAAAGGGGTCGCGAGGACTGAAGCTTTCTTT. Translation: CAWSKGVARTEAFF.